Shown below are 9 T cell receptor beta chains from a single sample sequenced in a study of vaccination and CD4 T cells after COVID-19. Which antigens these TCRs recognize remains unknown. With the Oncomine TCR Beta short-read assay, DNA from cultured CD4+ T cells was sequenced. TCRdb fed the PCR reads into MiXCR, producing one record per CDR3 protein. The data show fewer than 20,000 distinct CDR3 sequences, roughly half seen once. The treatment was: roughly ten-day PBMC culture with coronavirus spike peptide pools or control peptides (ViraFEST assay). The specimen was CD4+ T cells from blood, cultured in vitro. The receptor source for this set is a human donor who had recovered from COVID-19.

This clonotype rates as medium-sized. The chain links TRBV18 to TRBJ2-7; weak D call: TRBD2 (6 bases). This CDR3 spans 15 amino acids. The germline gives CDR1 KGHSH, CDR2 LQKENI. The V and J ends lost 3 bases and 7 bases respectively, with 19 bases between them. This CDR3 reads CASSPTERVLVEQYF. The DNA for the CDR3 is TGTGCCAGCTCACCCACCGAGCGGGTCCTCGTGGAGCAGTACTTC.

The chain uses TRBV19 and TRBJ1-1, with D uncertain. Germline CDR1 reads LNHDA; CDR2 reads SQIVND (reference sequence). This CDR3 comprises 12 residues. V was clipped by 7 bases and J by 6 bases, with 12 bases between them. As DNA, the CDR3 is TGTGCCAGTACCCGAGGTATATCTGAAGCTTTCTTT. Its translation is CASTRGISEAFF.

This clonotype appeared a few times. The CDR3 sequence is CASSETGLGGYTF. For the CDR3, the DNA is TGTGCCAGCAGTGAAACCGGGTTGGGTGGCTACACCTTC. The chain combines TRBV2 with TRBJ1-2; no firm D call. CDR1 is SNHLY and CDR2 is FYNNEI in the germline V gene. The CDR3 runs to 13 residues. The V end lost 2 bases, the J end lost 7 bases, and 11 bases lay between the germline ends.

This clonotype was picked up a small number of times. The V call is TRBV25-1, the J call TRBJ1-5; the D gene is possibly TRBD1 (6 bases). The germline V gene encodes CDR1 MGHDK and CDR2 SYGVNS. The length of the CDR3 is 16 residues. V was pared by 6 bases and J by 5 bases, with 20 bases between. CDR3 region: CASSGTGGQGHQPQHF. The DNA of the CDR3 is TGTGCCAGCAGCGGGACGGGGGGGCAGGGCCATCAGCCCCAGCATTTT.

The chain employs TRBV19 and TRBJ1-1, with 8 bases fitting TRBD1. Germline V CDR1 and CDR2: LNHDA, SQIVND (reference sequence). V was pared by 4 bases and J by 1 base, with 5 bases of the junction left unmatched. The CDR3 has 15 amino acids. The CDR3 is CASSTTGTGNTEAFF. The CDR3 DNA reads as TGTGCCAGTAGTACAACCGGGACAGGGAACACTGAAGCTTTCTTT.

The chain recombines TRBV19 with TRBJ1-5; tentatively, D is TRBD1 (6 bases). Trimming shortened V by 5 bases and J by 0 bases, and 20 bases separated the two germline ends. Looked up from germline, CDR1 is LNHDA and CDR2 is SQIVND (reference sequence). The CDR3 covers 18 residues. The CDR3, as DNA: TGTGCCAGTAGTTCGGGGGGGCTCCAGTCCTTTAGCAATCAGCCCCAGCATTTT. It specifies CASSSGGLQSFSNQPQHF.

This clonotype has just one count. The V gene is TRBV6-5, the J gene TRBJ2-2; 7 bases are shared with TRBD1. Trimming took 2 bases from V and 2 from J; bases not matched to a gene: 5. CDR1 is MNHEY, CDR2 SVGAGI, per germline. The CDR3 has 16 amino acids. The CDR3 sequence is CASSYRGQKNTGELFF. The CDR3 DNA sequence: TGTGCCAGCAGTTACCGGGGACAGAAAAACACCGGGGAGCTGTTTTTT.

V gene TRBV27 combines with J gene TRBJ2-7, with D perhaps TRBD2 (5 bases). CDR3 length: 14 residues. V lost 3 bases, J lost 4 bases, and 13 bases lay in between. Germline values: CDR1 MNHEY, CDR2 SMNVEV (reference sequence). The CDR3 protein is CASSFLATSYEQYF. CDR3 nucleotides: TGTGCCAGCAGTTTTCTAGCAACGAGTTACGAGCAGTACTTC.

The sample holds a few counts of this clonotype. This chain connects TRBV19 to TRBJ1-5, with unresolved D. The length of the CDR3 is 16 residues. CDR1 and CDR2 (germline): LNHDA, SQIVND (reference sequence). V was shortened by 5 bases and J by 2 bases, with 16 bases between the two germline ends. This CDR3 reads CASSLPNRGRNQPQHF. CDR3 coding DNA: TGTGCCAGTAGTCTACCCAACCGTGGACGCAATCAGCCCCAGCATTTT.